Sequencing of this T cell receptor beta chain was carried out in a study of a mutant IDH1 vaccine in newly diagnosed glioma. The overall study: Mean patient age was around 40 years; about 62% were male and about 38% female. Patients had received radiotherapy, temozolomide, or both previously, most receiving both. Study-wide results and caveats: Across multiple MHC alleles, almost 95% of patients had vaccine-induced responses. Among top peripheral T cell clonotypes, changes seemed unrelated to pseudoprogression.

Time point specified: baseline, week 1 (first vaccination visit). Treatment: pre-vaccination baseline after standard-of-care therapy. The assay was immunoSEQ multiplex PCR, and TCRdb's table has in-frame clones only and misses some. This sample has about 21,000 clones; around 85% occur once, and the top ten carry 5.4%. Regarding this clone: Its matching antigen is unknown.

The specimen comprised PBMCs, sampled from a glioma patient treated with radiotherapy, temozolomide or both. This receptor was obtained from a man between 40 and 49 years old with glioma.

As DNA, the CDR3 is TGCAGCGTTGAAGTGGGGGGAGGGGGCACAGATACGCAGTATTTT. Translation: CSVEVGGGGTDTQYF. This chain uses TRBV29-1 with TRBJ2-3; 7 bases line up with TRBD2. V lost 1 base and J lost 1; bases outside the gene matches: 5. This CDR3 has 15 amino acids. Per germline, CDR1 SQVTM and CDR2 ANQGSEA.